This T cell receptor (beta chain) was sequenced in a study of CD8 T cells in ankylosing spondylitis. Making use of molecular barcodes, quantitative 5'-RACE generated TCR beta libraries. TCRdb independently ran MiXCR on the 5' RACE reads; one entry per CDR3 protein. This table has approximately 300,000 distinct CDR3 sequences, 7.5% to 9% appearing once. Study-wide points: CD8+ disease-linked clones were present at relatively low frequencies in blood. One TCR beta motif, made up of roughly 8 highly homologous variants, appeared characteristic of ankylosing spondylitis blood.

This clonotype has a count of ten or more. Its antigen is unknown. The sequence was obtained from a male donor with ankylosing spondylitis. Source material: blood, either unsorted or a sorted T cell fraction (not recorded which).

CDR3 DNA: TGTGCCAGCAGCCAAGATCACCAGGGGCGAAATGAAAAACTGTTTTTT. This encodes CASSQDHQGRNEKLFF. This chain links TRBV4-2 with TRBJ1-4, with D perhaps matching TRBD1 (6 bases). Germline CDR1 is LGHNA and CDR2 is YNFKEQ. V was shortened by 0 bases and J by 5 bases, with 13 bases between the two germline ends. The CDR3 runs to 16 residues.